The clone carrying this T cell receptor beta chain was recorded many times. This specimen belongs to a study of spatial heterogeneity in lung cancer. Study-level background: Sequencing covered available follow-up PBMC samples collected a median of approximately 26 months after resection.

TCRdb reprocessed the 5' RACE reads via MiXCR and lists one record per CDR3 protein. The repertoire holds about 47,000 distinct CDR3 sequences, with more than 6.5% as singletons. Time point given: blood at routine non-recurrence follow-up after resection. Unsorted whole RNA samples from tumor, nontumor lung or frozen PBMC were sequenced. The V and J ends lost 5 bases and 2 bases respectively, with 13 bases between them. The CDR3 covers 16 residues. Germline assignment: CDR1 LNHDA and CDR2 SQIVND (reference sequence). The chain carries TRBV19 and TRBJ2-6, with D perhaps given as TRBD1 or TRBD2 (5 bases each). The sequence derives from a female donor with early-stage non-small cell lung cancer. The starting material was PBMCs, obtained at follow-up. The CDR3 is CASSQGTVPGANVLTF. As DNA, the CDR3 is TGTGCCAGTAGTCAAGGGACGGTCCCTGGGGCCAACGTCCTGACTTTC.